These 24 T cell receptor beta chains came from one sample sequenced in a study of patients and donors after allogeneic stem cell transplantation. TCRdb re-called the RT-PCR reads through MiXCR, storing one row per CDR3 protein. The sample lists hundreds of thousands of distinct CDR3 sequences; 16% were seen once. Sequencing input: blood, either unsorted or a sorted T cell fraction (not recorded which). The receptors originated from a human donor who was either an allogeneic HSCT recipient or a stem cell or donor lymphocyte infusion donor (not recorded which). It is not recorded whose cells these are; they may come from a transplant donor.

This clonotype has only a few counts. The chain employs TRBV4-3 and TRBJ1-1; D not resolved. V was pared by 0 bases and J by 1 base, with 15 bases between. Looked up from germline, CDR1 is LGHNA and CDR2 is YSLEER. The CDR3 sequence is 17 residues long. The CDR3 DNA reads TGCGCCAGCAGCCAAGAACCCCGAAGTCGGCGGAACACTGAAGCTTTCTTT. This translates into CASSQEPRSRRNTEAFF.

Many counts were recorded for this clonotype. The V and J genes are TRBV28 and TRBJ2-3, with 8 nucleotides matching TRBD1. The CDR3 length is 18 residues. Trimming cost V 3 bases and J 2 bases; bases outside gene matches: 13. Germline V lookup: CDR1 MDHEN, CDR2 SYDVKM. The CDR3 here is CASSFEFWTTGDTDTQYF. The CDR3 DNA is TGTGCCAGCAGTTTCGAATTTTGGACGACAGGGGACACAGATACGCAGTATTTT. Full variable domain (rest looked up from reference TRBV28 and TRBJ2-3): DVKVTQSSRYLVKRTGEKVFLECVQDMDHENMFWYRQDPGLGLRLIYFSYDVKMKEKGDIPEGYSVSREKKERFSLILESASTNQTSMYLCASSFEFWTTGDTDTQYFGPGTRLTVL.

The genes are TRBV4-2 and TRBJ2-1; 7 bases map to TRBD1. Germline V gene sequence: CDR1 LGHNA, CDR2 YNFKEQ. Trimming at V came to 8 bases and at J to 2 bases, leaving 6 bases not matched to a gene. CDR3 length equals 14 residues. The CDR3 bases are TGTGCCAGCGGCGACAGGGATGCCTACAATGAGCAGTTCTTC. This translates into CASGDRDAYNEQFF.

This clonotype was counted many times. The CDR3 sequence is CSVDLGADTQYF. The CDR3, as DNA: TGCAGCGTTGACCTAGGGGCAGATACGCAGTATTTT. J is TRBJ2-3 and V is TRBV29-1; a possible D gene is TRBD1 (5 bases). CDR3 size: 12 residues. Germline V gives CDR1 SQVTM, CDR2 ANQGSEA. Trimming left V 3 bases short and J 4 bases short, with 8 bases between.

In its sample, this clonotype was seen many times. This rearrangement joins TRBV7-2 to TRBJ2-1, with 7 bases fitting TRBD1. J lost 3 bases, V lost 6 bases, and 8 bases had no gene match. This CDR3 has 15 amino acids. Germline-derived CDR1 and CDR2 are SGHTA and FQGNSA. The CDR3 bases are TGTGCCAGCAGACGGGACAGCCGTTTCTACAATGAGCAGTTCTTC. Protein: CASRRDSRFYNEQFF.

This clonotype showed up many times. The chain uses TRBV29-1 and TRBJ2-7, with D hard to call. The CDR3 has 14 amino acids. CDR1 SQVTM and CDR2 ANQGSEA come from the germline V gene. V lost 5 bases and J lost 6, with 20 bases in between. The CDR3 loop reads CSVLSLVSTAEQYF. For the CDR3, the DNA is TGCAGCGTTTTATCGCTAGTGTCCACTGCCGAGCAGTACTTC.

This clonotype came up many times. The V call is TRBV28, the J call TRBJ2-3; D not resolved. V gave up 5 bases and J gave up 2 bases, with 5 bases separating them. This CDR3 spans 12 amino acids. The germline CDR1 and CDR2 sequences are MDHEN and SYDVKM. The CDR3 nucleotides read TGTGCCAGCAGTATTAACACAGATACGCAGTATTTT. Residues: CASSINTDTQYF.

This clonotype was observed a handful of times. The CDR3 DNA reads TGTGCCAGCAGTGAAAAGGGGGTAATCGCTGAAAAACTGTTTTTT. Its protein is CASSEKGVIAEKLFF. The chain employs TRBV25-1 and TRBJ1-4, with D possibly TRBD1 on 6 matching bases. The CDR3 length is 15 residues. Per the germline V gene, CDR1 is MGHDK and CDR2 is SYGVNS. Between the trimmed V and J ends, which lost 2 bases and 7 bases, there was a span of 14 bases.

V usage is TRBV14 and J usage is TRBJ2-2, with 7 bases lining up with TRBD2. V was clipped by 7 bases and J by 4 bases; unmatched bases: 3. From germline, CDR1 is SGHDN and CDR2 FVKESK. This CDR3 spans 13 amino acids. This chain's CDR3 is CASNPGGTGELFF. The CDR3 DNA follows: TGTGCCAGCAACCCGGGAGGCACCGGGGAGCTGTTTTTT.

This clonotype was recorded a few times. This chain connects TRBV9 to TRBJ2-1; no definite D call. V was pared by 0 bases and J by 1 base, with 11 bases between. The CDR3 runs 16 residues. From germline, CDR1 is SGDLS and CDR2 YYNGEE. This CDR3 reads CASSVGFLQSYNEQFF. The DNA of the CDR3 is TGTGCCAGCAGCGTAGGGTTCCTTCAATCCTACAATGAGCAGTTCTTC.

This clonotype came up a few times. The rearrangement joins TRBV12-3 or TRBV12-4 to TRBJ1-2, with a weak D call TRBD1 (5 bases). Trimming removed 6 bases from V and 2 bases from J, with 10 bases in between. This CDR3 contains 13 residues. CDR3 in amino acids: CASREGRNYGYTF. The CDR3 DNA follows: TGTGCCAGCAGGGAGGGGCGGAACTATGGCTACACCTTC.

The sample holds a few counts of this clonotype. This sequence joins TRBV3-1 and TRBJ2-2; D is ambiguous. The CDR3 covers 15 residues. Germline values: CDR1 LGHDT, CDR2 YNNKEL (reference sequence). V shed 4 bases and J shed 1 base, with 10 bases lying between them. The CDR3 bases are TGTGCCAGCAGCCTGACCACCTTGAACACCGGGGAGCTGTTTTTT. This gives the protein CASSLTTLNTGELFF.

The sample holds a few counts of this clonotype. The chain uses TRBV7-2 and TRBJ1-1; no definite D call. The germline V gene has CDR1 SGHTA and CDR2 FQGNSA. The V gene lost 0 bases and the J gene lost 2 bases, with 13 bases spanning the gap. The CDR3 consists of 16 residues. The CDR3: CASSLAGRVGNTEAFF. CDR3 coding DNA: TGTGCCAGCAGCTTAGCGGGCAGAGTGGGTAACACTGAAGCTTTCTTT.

This clonotype was recorded at least ten times. The CDR3 sequence is CSVVGGNYGYTF. The CDR3 DNA is TGCAGCGTTGTAGGTGGGAACTATGGCTACACCTTC. The chain has TRBV29-1 and TRBJ1-2; D ambiguous. The CDR3 extends over 12 amino acids. The germline CDR1 and CDR2 sequences are SQVTM and ANQGSEA. The germline V and J ends were trimmed by 4 bases and 2 bases, with 8 bases remaining between them.

In its sample, this clonotype was seen once. The chain has TRBV5-6 and TRBJ2-3; D is possibly TRBD2 (5 bases). Between the trimmed V and J ends, which lost 4 bases and 0 bases, there was a span of 12 bases. The CDR3 runs 15 residues. Germline V gives CDR1 SGHDT, CDR2 YYEEEE. CDR3 nucleotide sequence: TGTGCCAGCAGCCTCTGGACGGGAAGCACAGATACGCAGTATTTT. This sequence encodes CASSLWTGSTDTQYF.

This clonotype has a handful of counts. This chain connects TRBV7-9 to TRBJ2-7; 7 bases match TRBD1. CDR3 length equals 15 residues. Germline V gene data show CDR1 as SEHNR and CDR2 as FQNEAQ (reference sequence). V gave up 0 bases and J gave up 3 bases; unmatched junction bases: 5. DNA for the CDR3: TGTGCCAGCAGCTTAGCGGGGGACAGAGACTACGAGCAGTACTTC. Its translation is CASSLAGDRDYEQYF. The variable domain in full, with the rest retrieved from reference TRBV7-9 and TRBJ2-7, is DTGVSQNPRHKITKRGQNVTFRCDPISEHNRLYWYRQTLGQGPEFLTYFQNEAQLEKSRLLSDRFSAERPKGSFSTLEIQRTEQGDSAMYLCASSLAGDRDYEQYFGPGTRLTVT.

The chain combines TRBV6-2 or TRBV6-3 with TRBJ1-2, with no clear D. This CDR3 has 20 residues. The V end lost 3 bases, the J end lost 0 bases, and 26 bases lay between the germline ends. Germline V gene sequence: CDR1 MNHEY, CDR2 SVGEGT. In nucleotides, the CDR3 is TGTGCCAGCAGTTATACCGCAGGTTTCGAACGAGTTTCCTCTAACTATGGCTACACCTTC. This encodes CASSYTAGFERVSSNYGYTF.

The rearrangement joins TRBV5-1 to TRBJ2-1; 9 bases agree with TRBD2. The CDR3 sequence is 18 residues long. Trimming at V came to 5 bases and at J to 0 bases, leaving 12 bases not matched to a gene. Germline V gene data show CDR1 as SGHRS and CDR2 as YFSETQ. The CDR3 region has the DNA TGCGCCAGCAGTCCTCGGGGTAGCGGGAGTAGCTCCTACAATGAGCAGTTCTTC. It specifies CASSPRGSGSSSYNEQFF.

This clonotype was recorded a few times. The chain carries TRBV4-1 and TRBJ2-2; TRBD2 aligns across 8 bases. This CDR3 comprises 16 residues. The germline V gene has CDR1 MGHRA and CDR2 YSYEKL. V shed 4 bases, J shed 5 bases, and the junction held 9 bases outside the gene matches. The CDR3 DNA follows: TGCGCCAGCAGCCGGCGACGGGAGGGCCTGACCGGGGAGCTGTTTTTT. It is translated as CASSRRREGLTGELFF.

J is TRBJ1-5 and V is TRBV4-1; D may be TRBD1 (6 bases). V was cut by 1 base and J by 7 bases, with 8 bases left in between. Germline CDR1 and CDR2: MGHRA and YSYEKL. The CDR3 covers 13 residues. The CDR3 here is CASSQVQGQPQHF. Written as DNA, the CDR3 is TGCGCCAGCAGCCAAGTGCAGGGGCAGCCCCAGCATTTT.

V and J are TRBV7-6 and TRBJ2-1; D remains unclear. Germline V gene lookup returns CDR1 SGHVS and CDR2 FNYEAQ. CDR3 length equals 13 residues. With 3 bases removed from V and 7 bases from J, the gap between germline ends came to 10 bases. CDR3 DNA sequence: TGTGCCAGCAGCTTGAGCAGCTTAAATGAGCAGTTCTTC. Residues: CASSLSSLNEQFF.

The chain carries TRBV30 and TRBJ1-2; D gene ambiguous. The CDR3 runs 12 residues. From germline, CDR1 is GTSNPN and CDR2 SVGIG (reference sequence). The V end was cut by 4 bases, the J end by 2 bases, with 8 bases between. In nucleotides, the CDR3 is TGTGCCTGGACAAACTCAAACTATGGCTACACCTTC. Residues: CAWTNSNYGYTF.

This clonotype was detected only a few times. V is TRBV11-2 and J is TRBJ2-7; 9 bases map to TRBD2. Germline CDR1 SGHAT, CDR2 FQNNGV. The J segment lost 2 bases and the V segment lost 1 base, leaving 6 bases of the junction unmatched. The CDR3 consists of 16 residues. Here the CDR3 DNA reads TGTGCCAGCAGCTTAGTCGCGGGGGGGGTCGCCTACGAGCAGTACTTC. This codes for CASSLVAGGVAYEQYF. Complete variable domain (other parts from reference TRBV11-2 and TRBJ2-7): EAGVAQSPRYKIIEKRQSVAFWCNPISGHATLYWYQQILGQGPKLLIQFQNNGVVDDSQLPKDRFSAERLKGVDSTLKIQPAKLEDSAVYLCASSLVAGGVAYEQYFGPGTRLTVT.

The genes are TRBV20-1 and TRBJ2-7; TRBD2 matches at 15 bases. J lost 4 bases, V lost 5 bases, and 9 bases had no gene match. Germline V gene lookup returns CDR1 DFQATT and CDR2 SNEGSKA (reference sequence). The CDR3 is made up of 16 amino acids. The CDR3 bases are TGCAGTGCTCCCACAGGACTAGCGGGAGGGTTGTACGAGCAGTACTTC. Translated: CSAPTGLAGGLYEQYF.